The 18 T cell receptor beta chains below come from one sample, sequenced in a study of T cell responses to AZD1222 COVID-19 vaccine. Profiled with immunoSEQ multiplex PCR; TCRdb holds only in-frame clones, not every one. The table shows about 110,000 clones, with about 93% occurring only once. The sample here was peripheral blood, taken on day 0 of AZD1222 vaccination. These receptors were taken from an adult in good health.

The J gene is TRBJ1-6, the V gene TRBV19; D remains unclear. Germline V gives CDR1 LNHDA, CDR2 SQIVND (reference sequence). V was cut by 5 bases and J by 9 bases, with 20 bases left in between. The CDR3 is 16 residues long. The CDR3 is CASSFPLGRNGSPLHF. CDR3 sequence (DNA): TGTGCCAGTAGTTTCCCCCTAGGGAGAAATGGTTCACCCCTCCACTTT.

The chain employs TRBV2 and TRBJ1-1, with 7 positions matching TRBD1. The germline CDR1 and CDR2 sequences are SNHLY and FYNNEI. V gave up 6 bases and J gave up 0 bases; unmatched junction bases: 1. This CDR3 contains 13 residues. CDR3 DNA: TGTGCCAGCAGACAGGGGCTGAACACTGAAGCTTTCTTT. It translates to CASRQGLNTEAFF.

In DNA, the CDR3 is TGTGCCACCAGCAGAGATCTAGAACAGCCAAAACTGTTTTTT. It specifies CATSRDLEQPKLFF. V usage is TRBV15 and J usage is TRBJ1-4; D unresolved. The CDR3 covers 14 residues. Looked up from germline, CDR1 is LNHNV and CDR2 is YYDKDF (reference sequence). V was clipped by 0 bases and J by 10 bases, with 12 bases between them.

V usage is TRBV7-9 and J usage is TRBJ2-7; 10 nucleotides agree with TRBD2. Germline-derived CDR1 and CDR2 are SEHNR and FQNEAQ (reference sequence). This CDR3 comprises 16 residues. J was trimmed by 4 bases and V by 4 bases; bases with no gene match: 10. The CDR3 DNA reads as TGTGCCAGCAGCTCCCGTGGGCTAGCGGGAGCTTACGAGCAGTACTTC. This codes for CASSSRGLAGAYEQYF.

CDR3 region: CASSTSSKFGVYNEQFF. The CDR3 nucleotides read TGTGCCAGTAGTACTTCCAGCAAGTTTGGGGTTTACAATGAGCAGTTCTTC. The chain has TRBV19 and TRBJ2-1; D gene unclear. With 4 bases removed from V and 4 bases from J, the gap between germline ends came to 20 bases. Germline V gene lookup returns CDR1 LNHDA and CDR2 SQIVND (reference sequence). The CDR3 is 17 amino acids.

The rearrangement joins TRBV5-4 to TRBJ2-6; D gene ambiguous. The CDR3 has 18 amino acids. Between the trimmed V and J ends, which lost 0 bases and 1 base, there was a span of 14 bases. Germline V gene data show CDR1 as SGHNT and CDR2 as YYREEE (reference sequence). This CDR3 reads CASSLEPPRASGANVLTF. The DNA for the CDR3 is TGTGCCAGCAGCTTGGAACCACCCCGGGCTTCTGGGGCCAACGTCCTGACTTTC.

The V gene is TRBV9, the J gene TRBJ1-5, with TRBD1 as a possible D gene (6 bases). Trimming shortened V by 3 bases and J by 8 bases, and 15 bases separated the two germline ends. Per germline, CDR1 SGDLS and CDR2 YYNGEE. This CDR3 contains 14 residues. CDR3 amino acids: CASSDGTNPKPQHF. CDR3 nucleotide sequence: TGTGCCAGCAGCGACGGGACAAATCCAAAGCCCCAGCATTTT.

The V call is TRBV5-6, the J call TRBJ1-3, with TRBD1 as a possible D gene (6 bases). From germline, CDR1 is SGHDT and CDR2 YYEEEE. V gave up 7 bases and J gave up 4 bases, with 15 bases separating them. The CDR3 contains 14 residues. CDR3 amino acids: CASHTRGNGNTIYF. The CDR3 nucleotides read TGTGCCAGCCACACAAGGGGGAACGGAAACACCATATATTTT.

The chain couples TRBV28 to TRBJ2-4, with D uncertain. Trimming pared 7 bases from V and 7 bases from J, leaving 17 bases between. The CDR3 is 14 amino acids. Germline CDR1 and CDR2: MDHEN and SYDVKM. The CDR3 loop reads CASTPQTVVNIQYF. DNA of the CDR3: TGTGCCAGCACGCCACAAACAGTTGTCAACATTCAGTACTTC.

V gene TRBV10-2 combines with J gene TRBJ2-1, with 9 bases lining up with TRBD1. Germline CDR1 reads WSHSY; CDR2 reads SAAADI. Germline trimming cut 6 bases from V and 2 bases from J; bases unmatched to any gene: 5. The CDR3 is 15 amino acids. The CDR3 loop is CASRSDRGAYNEQFF. CDR3 in DNA: TGCGCCAGCAGATCGGACAGGGGAGCCTACAATGAGCAGTTCTTC.

The CDR3 DNA is TGTGCCAGCAGTCGGACAGGGTACACTGAAGCTTTCTTT. Protein: CASSRTGYTEAFF. The rearrangement joins TRBV12-3 or TRBV12-4 to TRBJ1-1; TRBD1 aligns across 8 bases. J was trimmed by 3 bases and V by 5 bases; bases with no gene match: 2. CDR3 length equals 13 residues.

The CDR3 here is CASAKATGGGMNTEAFF. In DNA form, the CDR3 reads TGTGCCAGCGCAAAAGCCACAGGGGGAGGAATGAACACTGAAGCTTTCTTT. The gene calls are TRBV5-6 and TRBJ1-1, with TRBD1 matching over 8 bases. This CDR3 comprises 17 residues. The V gene end was trimmed by 7 bases and the J gene end by 0 bases; junction bases not matched to a gene: 14. CDR1 is SGHDT and CDR2 is YYEEEE in the germline V gene.

The rearrangement joins TRBV20-1 to TRBJ2-1; D possibly corresponds to TRBD2 (5 bases). There are 11 residues in the CDR3. V lost 7 bases to trimming and J lost 10 bases, with 14 bases between them. Germline CDR1 reads DFQATT; CDR2 reads SNEGSKA (reference sequence). The CDR3 DNA sequence: TGCAGTGTAGGGAGCGAAAGGGAGCAGTTCTTC. Residues: CSVGSEREQFF.

This chain links TRBV28 with TRBJ2-7; 9 positions match TRBD1. Germline CDR1 MDHEN, CDR2 SYDVKM. The CDR3 sequence is 14 residues long. The J segment lost 4 bases and the V segment lost 6 bases, leaving 7 bases of the junction unmatched. The CDR3 coding sequence is TGTGCCAGCAGCTTGGACAGGGGAGGTTACGAGCAGTACTTC. Its translation is CASSLDRGGYEQYF.

The chain uses TRBV15 and TRBJ1-2, with 10 bases identical to TRBD1. The CDR3 extends over 15 amino acids. J was trimmed by 6 bases and V by 2 bases; bases with no gene match: 6. Looked up from germline, CDR1 is LNHNV and CDR2 is YYDKDF (reference sequence). CDR3 region: CATSRLRQGADGYTF. The CDR3 DNA reads as TGTGCCACCAGCAGATTACGACAGGGGGCTGATGGCTACACCTTC.

The chain employs TRBV19 and TRBJ2-1, with 12 bases lining up with TRBD2. The germline V gene has CDR1 LNHDA and CDR2 SQIVND (reference sequence). Germline trimming cut 7 bases from V and 4 bases from J; bases unmatched to any gene: 5. The CDR3 has 15 residues. The CDR3 is CASTLLAGGYNEQFF. In DNA form, the CDR3 reads TGTGCCAGTACCCTTCTAGCGGGAGGGTACAATGAGCAGTTCTTC.

This chain connects TRBV27 to TRBJ1-6; a weak D match, TRBD1 (5 bases). The CDR3 spans 15 residues. V was clipped by 5 bases and J by 8 bases, with 16 bases between them. Per germline, CDR1 MNHEY and CDR2 SMNVEV (reference sequence). CDR3 DNA: TGTGCCAGCAGTCCCCGGGGGGAGGGCCATTCACCCCTCCACTTT. It translates to CASSPRGEGHSPLHF.

The chain uses TRBV5-5 and TRBJ1-5, with D perhaps TRBD1 (6 bases). The V end was cut by 3 bases, the J end by 7 bases, with 8 bases between. CDR1 is SGHKS, CDR2 YYEKEE, per germline (reference sequence). This CDR3 has 12 residues. The CDR3 protein is CASSSGVQPQHF. The DNA for the CDR3 is TGTGCCAGCAGCTCAGGGGTACAGCCCCAGCATTTT. Full variable domain (outside the CDR3, taken from reference TRBV5-5 and TRBJ1-5): DAGVTQSPTHLIKTRGQQVTLRCSPISGHKSVSWYQQVLGQGPQFIFQYYEKEERGRGNFPDRFSARQFPNYSSELNVNALLLGDSALYLCASSSGVQPQHFGDGTRLSIL.